This TCR beta chain was observed in a study of T cell responses to AZD1222 COVID-19 vaccine. Study outcomes and limitations: Nearly half of spike-specific TCRs reportedly target unmutated variant regions.

This CDR3 contains 14 residues. Germline CDR1 is MNHNS and CDR2 is SASEGT. V lost 2 bases and J lost 5, with 12 bases in between. In its sample, this clone was seen a few times. The antigen remains unidentified. Method: immunoSEQ multiplex PCR; TCRdb's copy keeps in-frame clones and lacks some. Of fewer than 140,000 clones listed, roughly 87% are singletons. The sample here was peripheral blood, taken 28 days after the second AZD1222 dose. This chain links TRBV6-1 with TRBJ1-2; no clear D. This sequence was found in an adult who received the AZD1222 COVID-19 vaccine. CDR3 nucleotide sequence: TGTGCCAGCAGTGAACCGACGAACCTTTATGGCTACACCTTC. This codes for CASSEPTNLYGYTF.